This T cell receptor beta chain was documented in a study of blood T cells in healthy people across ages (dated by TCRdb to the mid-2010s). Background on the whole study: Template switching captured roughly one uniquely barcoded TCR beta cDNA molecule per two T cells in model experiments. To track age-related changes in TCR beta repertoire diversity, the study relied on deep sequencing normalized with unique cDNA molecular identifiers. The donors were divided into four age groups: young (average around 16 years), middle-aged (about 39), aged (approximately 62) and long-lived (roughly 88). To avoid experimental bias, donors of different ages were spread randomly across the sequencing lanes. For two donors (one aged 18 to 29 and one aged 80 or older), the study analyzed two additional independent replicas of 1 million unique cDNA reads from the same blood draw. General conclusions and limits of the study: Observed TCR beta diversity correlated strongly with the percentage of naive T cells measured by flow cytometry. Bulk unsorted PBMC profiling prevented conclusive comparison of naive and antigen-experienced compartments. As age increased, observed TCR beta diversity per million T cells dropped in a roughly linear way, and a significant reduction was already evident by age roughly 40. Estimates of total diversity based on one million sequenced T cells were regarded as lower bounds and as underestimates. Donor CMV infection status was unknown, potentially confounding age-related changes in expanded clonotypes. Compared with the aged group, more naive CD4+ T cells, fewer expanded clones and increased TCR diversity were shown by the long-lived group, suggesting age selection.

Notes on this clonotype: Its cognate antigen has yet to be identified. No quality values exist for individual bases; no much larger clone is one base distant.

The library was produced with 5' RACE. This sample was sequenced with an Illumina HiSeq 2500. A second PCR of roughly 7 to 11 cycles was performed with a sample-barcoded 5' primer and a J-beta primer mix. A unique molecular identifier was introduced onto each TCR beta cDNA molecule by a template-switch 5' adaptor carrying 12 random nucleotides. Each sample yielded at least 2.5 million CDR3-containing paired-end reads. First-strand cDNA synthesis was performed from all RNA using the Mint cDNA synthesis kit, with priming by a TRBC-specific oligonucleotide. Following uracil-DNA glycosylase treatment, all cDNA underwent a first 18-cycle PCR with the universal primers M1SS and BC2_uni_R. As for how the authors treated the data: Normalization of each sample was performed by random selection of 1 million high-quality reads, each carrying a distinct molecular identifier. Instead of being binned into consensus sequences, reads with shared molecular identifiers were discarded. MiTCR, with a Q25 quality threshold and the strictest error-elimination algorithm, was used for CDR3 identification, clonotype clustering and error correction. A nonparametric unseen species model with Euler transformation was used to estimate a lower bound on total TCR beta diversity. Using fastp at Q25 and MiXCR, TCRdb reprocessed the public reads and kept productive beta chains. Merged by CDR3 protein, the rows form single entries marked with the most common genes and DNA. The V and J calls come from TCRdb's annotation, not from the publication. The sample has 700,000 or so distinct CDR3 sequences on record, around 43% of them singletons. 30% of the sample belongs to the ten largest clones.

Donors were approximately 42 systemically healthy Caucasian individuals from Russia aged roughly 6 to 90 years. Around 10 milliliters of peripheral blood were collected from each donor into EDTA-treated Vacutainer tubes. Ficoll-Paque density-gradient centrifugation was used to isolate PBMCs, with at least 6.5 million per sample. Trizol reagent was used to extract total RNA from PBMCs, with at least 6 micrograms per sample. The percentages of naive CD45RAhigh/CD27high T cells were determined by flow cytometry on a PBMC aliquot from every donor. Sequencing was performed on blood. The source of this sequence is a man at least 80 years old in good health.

At the DNA level, the sequence is TGTGCCACCAGCAGAGATTTCGGTTGGGGCGAGCAGTTCTTC. This is translated as CATSRDFGWGEQFF. The chain is encoded by TRBV15 joined to TRBJ2-1, and the D gene may be TRBD1, 5 bases matching. V and J are truncated by 0 bases and 10 bases respectively, leaving an intervening sequence of 13 bases. The CDR3 covers 14 residues, taking in both the cysteine and the phenylalanine. Only the CDR3 DNA is retained, 42 bases long and in frame from the first base. In the germline V gene (reference sequence), CDR1 corresponds to LNHNV and CDR2 to YYDKDF.